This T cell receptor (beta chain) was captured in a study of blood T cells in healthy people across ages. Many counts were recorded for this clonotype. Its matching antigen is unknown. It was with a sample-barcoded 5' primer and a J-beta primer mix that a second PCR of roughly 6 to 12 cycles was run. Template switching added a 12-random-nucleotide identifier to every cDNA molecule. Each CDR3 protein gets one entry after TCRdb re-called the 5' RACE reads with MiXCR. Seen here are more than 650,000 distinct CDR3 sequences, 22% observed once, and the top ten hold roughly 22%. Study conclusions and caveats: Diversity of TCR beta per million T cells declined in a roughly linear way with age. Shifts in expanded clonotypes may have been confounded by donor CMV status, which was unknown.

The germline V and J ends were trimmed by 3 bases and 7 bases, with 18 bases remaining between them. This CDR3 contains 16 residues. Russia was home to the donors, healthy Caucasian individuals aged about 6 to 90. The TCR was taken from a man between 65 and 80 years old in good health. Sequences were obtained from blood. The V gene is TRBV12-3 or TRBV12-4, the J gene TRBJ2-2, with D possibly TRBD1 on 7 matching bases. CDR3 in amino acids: CASSLLKTRGVGELFF. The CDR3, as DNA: TGTGCCAGCAGTTTGCTAAAAACCAGGGGGGTCGGGGAGCTGTTTTTT.